The 11 T cell receptor beta chains given below trace back to one sample, sequenced in a study of T-cell reconstitution after alpha-beta-depleted transplantation in children. As it was prepared, the TCRbeta library received unique molecular identifiers. Each CDR3 protein gets one entry after TCRdb re-called the PCR reads with MiXCR. The table lists some 640,000 distinct CDR3 sequences, approximately 16% of them singletons. The sequencing here drew on PBMCs from the stem cell graft donor, taken from the stem cell graft. The receptor set was obtained from a human donor who donated a stem cell graft to a child with acute myeloid leukemia.

There are a few counts of this clonotype. The rearrangement uses TRBV6-6 and TRBJ1-2; 8 positions agree with TRBD1. The CDR3 contains 12 residues. The V and J ends lost 8 bases and 8 bases, in that order; junction bases with no gene match: 7. CDR1 and CDR2 (germline): MNHNY, SVGAGI (reference sequence). CDR3 sequence: CASVEQGGGYTF. The CDR3, as DNA: TGTGCCAGCGTCGAACAGGGGGGAGGCTACACCTTC.

The chain combines TRBV30 with TRBJ1-1; weak D call: TRBD1 (5 bases). The germline CDR1 and CDR2 sequences are GTSNPN and SVGIG (reference sequence). The CDR3 runs to 15 residues. With 1 base removed from V and 1 base from J, the gap between germline ends came to 13 bases. For the CDR3, the DNA is TGTGCCTGGAGTGAAATCGGGGCGGAGAACACTGAAGCTTTCTTT. Protein product: CAWSEIGAENTEAFF.

This clonotype was counted a few times. CDR3 sequence (DNA): TGTGCCAGCAGCTTAACCGGGACAGACTACGAGCAGTACTTC. The encoded protein is CASSLTGTDYEQYF. V usage is TRBV7-9 and J usage is TRBJ2-7, with 7 nucleotides matching TRBD1. The V segment lost 2 bases and the J segment 3 bases; nucleotides outside the gene matches: 4. Germline loops: CDR1 SEHNR, CDR2 FQNEAQ (reference sequence). This CDR3 region has 14 residues.

Comment on this clonotype: A read error may explain this, as a much larger clone is one base away. This chain's CDR3 is CSAGAGTGSSGNTIDF. The CDR3 nucleotides are TGCAGTGCTGGGGCCGGAACAGGGAGCTCTGGAAACACCATAGATTTT. V is TRBV20-1 and J is TRBJ1-3, with TRBD1 as a possible D gene (6 bases). The length of the CDR3 is 16 residues. CDR1 is DFQATT and CDR2 is SNEGSKA in the germline V gene (reference sequence).

This clonotype has ten or more counts. The rearrangement uses TRBV10-3 and TRBJ2-5, with a weak D call TRBD1 (5 bases). Per germline, CDR1 ENHRY and CDR2 SYGVKD. Trimming pared 5 bases from V and 5 bases from J, leaving 15 bases between. This CDR3 contains 14 residues. The CDR3: CAISNMGSGETQYF. CDR3 DNA: TGTGCCATCAGTAACATGGGATCAGGGGAGACCCAGTACTTC.

This clonotype showed up many times. This chain's CDR3 is CSASLNDNYGYTF. CDR3 bases: TGCAGTGCTAGTCTCAACGACAACTATGGCTACACCTTC. The chain joins TRBV20-1 to TRBJ1-2; D not certain. V lost 3 bases to trimming and J lost 2 bases, with 10 bases between them. CDR1 is DFQATT, CDR2 SNEGSKA, per germline (reference sequence). The CDR3 length is 13 residues.

The V call is TRBV20-1, the J call TRBJ2-2, with no clear D. This CDR3 has 16 amino acids. The V end lost 2 bases, the J end lost 1 base, and 14 bases lay between the germline ends. CDR1 is DFQATT and CDR2 is SNEGSKA in the germline V gene (reference sequence). CDR3 region: CSARKGNRWNTGELFF. CDR3 DNA: TGCAGTGCTAGAAAGGGAAACCGGTGGAACACCGGGGAGCTGTTTTTT.

This clonotype was found many times. This sequence joins TRBV29-1 and TRBJ1-1, with D unresolved. The germline V and J ends were trimmed by 2 bases and 4 bases, with 8 bases remaining between them. The length of the CDR3 is 12 residues. Looked up from germline, CDR1 is SQVTM and CDR2 is ANQGSEA. CDR3 sequence reads: CSVELGITEAFF. DNA for the CDR3: TGCAGCGTTGAACTAGGGATCACTGAAGCTTTCTTT.

This sequence joins TRBV11-2 and TRBJ2-5, with D maybe TRBD2 (5 bases). The CDR3 extends over 14 amino acids. The V end was cut by 7 bases, the J end by 2 bases, with 14 bases between. CDR1 and CDR2 (germline): SGHAT, FQNNGV. The CDR3 spells CASTQVREQETQYF. Written as DNA, the CDR3 is TGTGCCAGCACCCAAGTTAGGGAGCAAGAGACCCAGTACTTC.

The sample holds a few counts of this clonotype. CDR3 coding DNA: TGTGCCAGCCTCCCGGACAGGGGTTATCAAGATACGCAGTATTTT. This gives the protein CASLPDRGYQDTQYF. The J gene is TRBJ2-3, the V gene TRBV7-2; 9 nucleotides line up with TRBD1. Germline values: CDR1 SGHTA, CDR2 FQGNSA. V gave up 8 bases and J gave up 5 bases; unmatched junction bases: 11. The CDR3 spans 15 residues.

This clonotype was seen many times. The rearrangement links TRBV20-1 to TRBJ2-1; 9 nucleotides align to TRBD1. This CDR3 region has 13 residues. Germline V gene lookup returns CDR1 DFQATT and CDR2 SNEGSKA (reference sequence). V gave up 6 bases and J gave up 4 bases; unmatched junction bases: 4. The CDR3 DNA sequence: TGCAGTGCCTCCGGGACAGGGTACAATGAGCAGTTCTTC. Translated: CSASGTGYNEQFF.